Described below is a single T cell receptor (beta chain) sequence and its context. As yet, its antigen is unknown. This sample was taken from a study of chemoradiotherapy in HPV16-positive cancers. Study-level information: Candidate HPV-specific clones and shared TCR motifs came from two HPV16-positive patients. Study outcomes and limitations: Functional assays defining HPV-specific T cells used only a couple of HPV16-positive patients. During treatment, candidate HPV-specific clones and E7-related motifs expanded in tumor.

The data were produced by immunoSEQ multiplex PCR, yet TCRdb's version contains in-frame clones alone and is incomplete. The table includes some 2,400 clones, 75% to 90% detected once. This CDR3 has 14 amino acids. Trimming removed 1 base at V and 5 bases at J, with 11 bases between. The germline gives CDR1 SGHTA, CDR2 FQGTGA. Source: tumor tissue, taken from a patient who underwent chemoradiotherapy. The origin of this receptor is a human donor with HPV-associated anogenital cancer. This chain uses TRBV7-3 with TRBJ1-1; possibly TRBD1 for D (5 bases). The DNA of the CDR3 is TGTGCCAGCAGCTTAAGTTATGGGGGTACTGAAGCTTTCTTT. Encoded protein: CASSLSYGGTEAFF.